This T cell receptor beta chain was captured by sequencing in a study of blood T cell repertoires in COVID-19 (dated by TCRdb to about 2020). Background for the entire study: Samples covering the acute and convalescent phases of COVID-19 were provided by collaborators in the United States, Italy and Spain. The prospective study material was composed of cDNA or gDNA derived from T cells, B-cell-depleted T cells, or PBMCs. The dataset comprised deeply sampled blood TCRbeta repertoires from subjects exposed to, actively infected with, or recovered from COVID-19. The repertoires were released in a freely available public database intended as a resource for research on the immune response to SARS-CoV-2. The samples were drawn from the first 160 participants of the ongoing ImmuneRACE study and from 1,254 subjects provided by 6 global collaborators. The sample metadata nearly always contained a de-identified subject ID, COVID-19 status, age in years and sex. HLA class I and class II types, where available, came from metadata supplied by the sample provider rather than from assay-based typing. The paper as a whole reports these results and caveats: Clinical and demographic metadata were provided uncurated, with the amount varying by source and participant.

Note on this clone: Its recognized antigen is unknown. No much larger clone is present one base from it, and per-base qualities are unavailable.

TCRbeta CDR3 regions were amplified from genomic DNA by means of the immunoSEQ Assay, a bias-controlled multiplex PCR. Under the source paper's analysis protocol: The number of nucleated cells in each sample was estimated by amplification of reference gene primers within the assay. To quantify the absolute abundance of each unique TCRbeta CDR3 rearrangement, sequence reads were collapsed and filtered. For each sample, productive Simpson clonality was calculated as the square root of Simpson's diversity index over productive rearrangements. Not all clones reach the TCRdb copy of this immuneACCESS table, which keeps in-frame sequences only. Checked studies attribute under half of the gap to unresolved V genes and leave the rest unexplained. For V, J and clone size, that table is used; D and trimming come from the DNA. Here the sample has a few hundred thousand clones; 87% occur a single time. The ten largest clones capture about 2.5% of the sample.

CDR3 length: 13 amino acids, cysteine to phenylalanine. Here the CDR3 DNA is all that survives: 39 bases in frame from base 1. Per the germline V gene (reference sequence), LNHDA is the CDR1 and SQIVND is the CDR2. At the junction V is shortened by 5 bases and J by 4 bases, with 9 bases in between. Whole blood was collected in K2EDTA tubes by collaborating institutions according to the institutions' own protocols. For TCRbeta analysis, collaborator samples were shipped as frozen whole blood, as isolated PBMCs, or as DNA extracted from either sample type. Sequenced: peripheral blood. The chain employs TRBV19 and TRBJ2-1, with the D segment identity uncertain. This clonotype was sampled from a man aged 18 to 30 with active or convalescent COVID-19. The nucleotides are TGTGCCAGTAGTGTCATTAGTTACAATGAGCAGTTCTTC. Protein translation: CASSVISYNEQFF.